These 9 T cell receptor beta chains were sequenced from one sample in a study of blood T cell repertoires in COVID-19 (dated by TCRdb to the early 2020s). The protocol used for the library was the immunoSEQ multiplex PCR assay. TCRdb provides this immuneACCESS table in a form limited to in-frame rearrangements. Some clones are lacking; in checked studies, under half of them reflect an unresolved V gene, and why the rest are absent is not known. The sample table contains under 250,000 clones; only one count was recorded for roughly 92% of them. Around 0.84% of the sample lies in the top ten. Specimen: peripheral blood. The receptors originated from a man between 60 and 75 years old with COVID-19, enrolled during active disease.

The rearrangement uses TRBV7-2 and TRBJ2-1; possibly TRBD2 for D (6 bases). The CDR3 spans 14 residues. Trimming left V 2 bases short and J 8 bases short, with 13 bases between. The germline gives CDR1 SGHTA, CDR2 FQGNSA. The CDR3 spells CASSLTREQYEQFF. DNA of the CDR3: TGTGCCAGCAGCTTAACGCGGGAACAGTATGAGCAGTTCTTC.

The V call is TRBV5-1, the J call TRBJ1-2; D is possibly TRBD1 (5 bases). CDR3 length: 15 residues. CDR1 is SGHRS and CDR2 is YFSETQ in the germline V gene. The V end lost 4 bases, the J end lost 8 bases, and 21 bases lay between the germline ends. CDR3 amino acids: CASSLAGGTSLGYTF. The CDR3 DNA reads as TGCGCCAGCAGCCTTGCGGGAGGGACCTCCCTCGGCTACACCTTC. The full variable domain, completed using reference TRBV5-1 and TRBJ1-2, is KAGVTQTPRYLIKTRGQQVTLSCSPISGHRSVSWYQQTPGQGLQFLFEYFSETQRNKGNFPGRFSGRQFSNSRSEMNVSTLELGDSALYLCASSLAGGTSLGYTFGSGTRLTVV.

The chain has TRBV18 and TRBJ1-2, with D unresolved. V shed 3 bases and J shed 4 bases, with 12 bases lying between them. Germline V gene lookup returns CDR1 KGHSH and CDR2 LQKENI. The CDR3 length is 14 residues. CDR3 in DNA: TGTGCCAGCTCACCCCCCGAGGTTGGCTATGGCTACACCTTC. It is translated as CASSPPEVGYGYTF.

This clone was seen only once. This chain connects TRBV9 to TRBJ2-5, with D maybe TRBD1 (5 bases). Germline V gene sequence: CDR1 SGDLS, CDR2 YYNGEE. The CDR3 is made up of 14 amino acids. The ends were cut back, 4 bases at V and 3 bases at J, with 13 bases in the middle. CDR3 DNA: TGTGCCAGCAGCTCCGGCCCGACAGAAGAGACCCAGTACTTC. Translated, it gives CASSSGPTEETQYF.

The V gene is TRBV27, the J gene TRBJ1-5; perhaps TRBD1 as D (6 bases). Trimming shortened V by 6 bases and J by 4 bases, and 13 bases separated the two germline ends. Germline CDR1 and CDR2: MNHEY and SMNVEV (reference sequence). The CDR3 runs to 14 residues. The CDR3 loop reads CASRQTGQNQPQHF. The CDR3 DNA follows: TGTGCCAGCAGGCAGACCGGACAGAATCAGCCCCAGCATTTT.

This rearrangement joins TRBV11-2 to TRBJ2-1, with D uncertain. The CDR3 is 13 amino acids. Germline V lookup: CDR1 SGHAT, CDR2 FQNNGV. Trimming took 1 base from V and 4 from J, leaving 5 bases between them. The DNA of the CDR3 is TGTGCCAGCAGCTTAGTACTGTACAATGAGCAGTTCTTC. Protein sequence: CASSLVLYNEQFF.

The rearrangement joins TRBV4-1 to TRBJ1-6, with 12 bases that match TRBD1. The V segment lost 1 base and the J segment 10 bases; nucleotides outside the gene matches: 8. The CDR3 totals 17 residues. The germline gives CDR1 MGHRA, CDR2 YSYEKL. This CDR3 is CASSQGSRGQGASPLHF. As DNA, the CDR3 is TGCGCCAGCAGCCAAGGTAGCCGGGGACAGGGGGCATCACCCCTCCACTTT.

The J gene is TRBJ2-3, the V gene TRBV7-9; D may be TRBD2 (7 bases). Germline V gene sequence: CDR1 SEHNR, CDR2 FQNEAQ (reference sequence). Deletions cut 5 bases from V and 6 bases from J, with 21 bases between. The CDR3 is 16 residues long. The CDR3 DNA follows: TGTGCCAGCAGCCCCAGCAGGGGAGGGTCGGTTGATACGCAGTATTTT. Encoded protein: CASSPSRGGSVDTQYF.

V and J are TRBV7-9 and TRBJ1-3; D is undetermined. The CDR3 is made up of 15 amino acids. Germline V lookup: CDR1 SEHNR, CDR2 FQNEAQ (reference sequence). V was shortened by 4 bases and J by 0 bases, with 10 bases between the two germline ends. The CDR3 is CASSSSQSSGNTIYF. The CDR3 DNA reads as TGTGCCAGCAGCTCCTCACAGAGCTCTGGAAACACCATATATTTT.